The clone carrying this T cell receptor beta chain was recorded a few times. Its antigen is still unknown. The record originates from a study of human T cells and chemical hapten exposure. This CDR3 is built from 12 residues. The sample's time point: pre-sensitization, week 0. Indicated treatment: therapeutic diphenylcyclopropenone sensitization with weekly scalp DPC. Those who donated were patients with alopecia, 18 to 70 years of age, and suitable for DPC. As the library was built, unique molecular identifiers were attached to individual cDNA molecules. TCRdb re-derived calls from the RACE reads in MiXCR, one entry per CDR3 protein. Among 65,000 to 90,000 distinct CDR3 sequences listed, around 15% were seen once. Overall study findings and caveats: Donor immune responses may differ from healthy people's, since all donors had alopecia.

Sequenced material: whole blood, taken in connection with sensitization to the hapten diphenylcyclopropenone (DPC). This clonotype was sampled from a woman between 45 and 60 years old with alopecia areata. Some clones in this sample may be carry-over from other donors' samples. The J gene is TRBJ2-2, the V gene TRBV21-1. TRBV21-1 is tagged as a pseudogene. The CDR3 DNA reads TGTGCCAGCAGACGGAACACCGGGGAGCTGTTTTTT. Translated: CASRRNTGELFF.